This T cell receptor beta chain was identified in a study of control samples from healthy donors and cancer patients. This clone came up once. V lost 0 bases to trimming and J lost 0 bases, with 9 bases between them. Germline V lookup: CDR1 SGHRS, CDR2 YFSETQ. CDR3 length: 15 amino acids. The method was immunoSEQ multiplex PCR; TCRdb's version includes in-frame clones alone and lacks a portion of them. The sample records around 180,000 clones, around 90% being singletons. The receptor's source is a woman aged 40 to 55 in good health. What was sequenced was blood. The chain uses TRBV5-1 and TRBJ1-2, with D possibly matching TRBD1 (6 bases). This CDR3 is CASSLEGTTNYGYTF. In DNA, the CDR3 is TGCGCCAGCAGCTTGGAGGGGACAACTAACTATGGCTACACCTTC.